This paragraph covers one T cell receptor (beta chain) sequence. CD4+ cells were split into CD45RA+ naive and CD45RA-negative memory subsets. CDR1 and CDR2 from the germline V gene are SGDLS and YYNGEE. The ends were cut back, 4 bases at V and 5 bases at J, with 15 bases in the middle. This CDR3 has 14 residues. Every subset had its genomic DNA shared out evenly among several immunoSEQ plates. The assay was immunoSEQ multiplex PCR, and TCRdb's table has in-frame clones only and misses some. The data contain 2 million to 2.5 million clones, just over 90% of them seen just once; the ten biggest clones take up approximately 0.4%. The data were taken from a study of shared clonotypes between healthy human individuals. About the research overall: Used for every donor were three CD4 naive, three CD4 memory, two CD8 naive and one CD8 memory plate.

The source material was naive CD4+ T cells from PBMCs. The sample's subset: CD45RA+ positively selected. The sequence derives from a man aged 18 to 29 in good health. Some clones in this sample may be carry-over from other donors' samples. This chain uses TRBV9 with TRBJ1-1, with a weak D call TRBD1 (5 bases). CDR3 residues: CASSTRQTGTEAFF. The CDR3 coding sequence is TGTGCCAGCAGCACAAGACAGACGGGGACTGAAGCTTTCTTT.